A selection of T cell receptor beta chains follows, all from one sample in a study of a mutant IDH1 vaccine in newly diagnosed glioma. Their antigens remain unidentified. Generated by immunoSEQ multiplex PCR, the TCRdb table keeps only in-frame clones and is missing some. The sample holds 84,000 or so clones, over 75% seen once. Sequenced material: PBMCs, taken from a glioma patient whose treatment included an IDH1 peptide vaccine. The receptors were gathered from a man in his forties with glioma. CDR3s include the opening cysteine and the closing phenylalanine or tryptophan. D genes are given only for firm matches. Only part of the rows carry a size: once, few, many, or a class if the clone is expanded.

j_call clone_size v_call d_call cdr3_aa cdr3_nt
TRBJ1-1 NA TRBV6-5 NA CASNPGVGNTEAFF TGTGCCAGCAACCCCGGGGTGGGGAACACTGAAGCTTTCTTT
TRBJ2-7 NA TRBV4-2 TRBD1 CASSQVGQGALSTYEQYF TGTGCCAGCAGCCAAGTGGGACAGGGGGCCCTTTCTACCTACGAGCAGTACTTC
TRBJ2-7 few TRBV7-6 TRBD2 CASSLTVREGIGEQYF TGTGCCAGCAGCTTAACGGTGCGGGAGGGTATTGGCGAGCAGTACTTC
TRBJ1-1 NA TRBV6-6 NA CASSPGANTEAFF TGTGCCAGCAGTCCGGGGGCAAACACTGAAGCTTTCTTT
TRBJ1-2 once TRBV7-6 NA CASSLSAGGASNYGYTF TGTGCCAGCAGCTTATCAGCCGGCGGGGCTTCTAACTATGGCTACACCTTC
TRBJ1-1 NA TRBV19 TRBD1 CASVPRGGGSPHLEAFF TGTGCCAGTGTCCCGAGGGGAGGGGGCTCTCCCCACCTTGAAGCTTTCTTT
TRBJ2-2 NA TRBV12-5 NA CASGLVRGQERAGELFF TGTGCTAGTGGTTTGGTAAGGGGCCAAGAACGGGCCGGGGAGCTGTTTTTT
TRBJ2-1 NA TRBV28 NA CASNRAGVRNEQFF TGTGCCAGCAATAGGGCAGGGGTGAGGAATGAGCAGTTCTTC
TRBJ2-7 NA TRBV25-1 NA CASSEPQGEQYF TGTGCCAGCAGTGAACCACAGGGCGAGCAGTACTTC
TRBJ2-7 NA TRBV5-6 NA CASSSILRDQYSEQYF TGTGCCAGCAGCTCCATACTCCGGGACCAATATAGCGAGCAGTACTTC
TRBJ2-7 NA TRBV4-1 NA CASSQDPVPGREQYF TGCGCCAGCAGCCAAGACCCTGTTCCAGGGCGGGAGCAGTACTTC
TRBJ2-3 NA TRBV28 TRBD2 CASSWSGGDTDTQYF TGTGCCAGCAGTTGGAGCGGGGGGGACACAGATACGCAGTATTTT
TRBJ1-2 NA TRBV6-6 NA CASSQTDNYGYTF TGTGCCAGCAGTCAGACTGATAACTATGGCTACACCTTC
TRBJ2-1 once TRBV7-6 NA CASSVVSSYNEQFF TGTGCCAGCAGCGTGGTCTCCTCCTACAATGAGCAGTTCTTC
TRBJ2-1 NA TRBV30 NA CAWRETTSYNEQFF TGTGCCTGGAGGGAAACTACCTCCTACAATGAGCAGTTCTTC
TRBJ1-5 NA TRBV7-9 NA CASSLGVEPQHF TGTGCCAGCAGCTTAGGGGTGGAACCCCAGCATTTT
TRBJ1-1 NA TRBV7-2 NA CASSPPAVVWNTEAFF TGTGCCAGCAGCCCCCCCGCGGTCGTTTGGAACACTGAAGCTTTCTTT
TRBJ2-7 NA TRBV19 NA CASSSTYQQYF TGTGCCAGTAGTAGCACTTACCAGCAGTACTTC
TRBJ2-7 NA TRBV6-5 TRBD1 CASSLLPGGVNSEQYF TGTGCCAGCAGTTTACTCCCAGGGGGTGTTAATAGCGAGCAGTACTTC
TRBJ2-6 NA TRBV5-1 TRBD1 CASSLAGTGSSGANVLTF TGCGCCAGCAGCTTGGCCGGGACAGGGTCCTCTGGGGCCAACGTCCTGACTTTC
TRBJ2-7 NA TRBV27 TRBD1 CATKGRGTGGYEQYF TGTGCCACCAAAGGAAGGGGGACAGGGGGCTACGAGCAGTACTTC
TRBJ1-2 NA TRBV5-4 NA CASSFPGGQGSGYTF TGTGCCAGCAGCTTCCCGGGGGGCCAGGGAAGTGGCTACACCTTC
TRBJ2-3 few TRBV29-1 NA CSVESGVTDTQYF TGCAGCGTTGAGTCCGGGGTCACAGATACGCAGTATTTT